The 8 T cell receptor beta chains given below trace back to one sample, sequenced in a study of human thymus T cells. Some clones are missing from TCRdb's copy, which holds only in-frame ones; the method was immunoSEQ multiplex PCR. The repertoire holds under 150,000 clones, with around 95% as singletons. In corrective heart surgery, resections were taken, and these provided the thymus tissue. Sequencing used thymus tissue. These receptors all stem from a boy younger than two with a congenital heart defect but otherwise immunologically healthy.

The chain carries TRBV16 and TRBJ2-7; no definite D call. This CDR3 comprises 14 residues. The ends were cut back, 0 bases at V and 3 bases at J, with 9 bases in the middle. Germline loops: CDR1 KGHSY, CDR2 FQNENV. This CDR3 is CASSQSRAIYEQYF. The CDR3 DNA reads as TGTGCCAGCAGCCAATCACGTGCAATCTACGAGCAGTACTTC. Using reference TRBV16 and TRBJ2-7 for the parts outside the CDR3, the full variable domain is GEEVAQTPKHLVRGEGQKAKLYCAPIKGHSYVFWYQQVLKNEFKFLISFQNENVFDETGMPKERFSAKCLPNSPCSLEIQATKLEDSAVYFCASSQSRAIYEQYFGPGTRLTVT.

The J gene is TRBJ1-1, the V gene TRBV11-1; 9 nucleotides match TRBD1. V shed 5 bases and J 1 base; nucleotides not matched to a gene: 17. Germline loops: CDR1 SGHAT, CDR2 FQDESV (reference sequence). The CDR3 contains 19 residues. The CDR3 nucleotides read TGTGCCAGCAGCCCGATCCCGGGAACAGGGGGCGATTCGAACACTGAAGCTTTCTTT. Translation: CASSPIPGTGGDSNTEAFF.

V usage is TRBV5-1 and J usage is TRBJ1-1; no clear D gene. The CDR3 has 17 amino acids. The V gene's germline CDR1 is SGHRS and CDR2 YFSETQ. Trimming took 0 bases from V and 1 from J, leaving 16 bases between them. This CDR3 reads CASSLDRAYPQNTEAFF. The CDR3 nucleotides read TGCGCCAGCAGCTTGGATCGCGCTTATCCCCAGAACACTGAAGCTTTCTTT.

The chain has TRBV5-1 and TRBJ2-2, with D unclear. CDR1 and CDR2 (germline): SGHRS, YFSETQ. Trimming removed 4 bases from V and 6 bases from J, with 10 bases in between. CDR3 length equals 13 residues. In DNA form, the CDR3 reads TGCGCCAGCAGCCCCGTAGAGTCCGGGGAGCTGTTTTTT. Its translation is CASSPVESGELFF.

This clone was counted a single time. V usage is TRBV25-1 and J usage is TRBJ1-6; D uncertain. CDR3 length: 13 residues. The V gene lost 6 bases and the J gene lost 1 base, with 4 bases spanning the gap. Germline lookup yields CDR1 MGHDK and CDR2 SYGVNS. The CDR3 here is CASRGSYNSPLHF. Written as DNA, the CDR3 is TGTGCCAGCAGAGGATCCTATAATTCACCCCTCCACTTT.

The J gene is TRBJ2-5, the V gene TRBV14, with 11 positions matching TRBD2. The germline CDR1 and CDR2 sequences are SGHDN and FVKESK. The V and J ends lost 5 bases and 5 bases, in that order; junction bases with no gene match: 16. CDR3 length: 18 amino acids. This CDR3 is CASSSHSPGLAEAETQYF. The CDR3 bases are TGTGCCAGCAGCTCGCATTCGCCGGGACTAGCGGAGGCCGAGACCCAGTACTTC.

The chain has TRBV14 and TRBJ1-2; maybe TRBD1 (5 bases). Trimming removed 0 bases at V and 0 bases at J, with 11 bases between. The CDR3 runs to 16 residues. CDR1 is SGHDN, CDR2 FVKESK, per germline. The CDR3 DNA is TGTGCCAGCAGCCAAGATCACGGGACCGCTAACTATGGCTACACCTTC. Amino acids: CASSQDHGTANYGYTF. Full variable domain (outside the CDR3, taken from reference TRBV14 and TRBJ1-2): EAGVTQFPSHSVIEKGQTVTLRCDPISGHDNLYWYRRVMGKEIKFLLHFVKESKQDESGMPNNRFLAERTGGTYSTLKVQPAELEDSGVYFCASSQDHGTANYGYTFGSGTRLTVV.

The J gene is TRBJ1-2, the V gene TRBV4-2, with 7 bases matching TRBD1. In germline, CDR1 is LGHNA, CDR2 YNFKEQ. V was clipped by 4 bases and J by 2 bases; unmatched bases: 7. CDR3 length: 15 residues. Here the CDR3 DNA reads TGTGCCAGCAGCCGCTCGACAGGGCCGAACTATGGCTACACCTTC. Its protein is CASSRSTGPNYGYTF.